The 10 T cell receptor beta chains given below trace back to one sample, sequenced in a study of shared clonotypes between healthy human individuals. The method was immunoSEQ multiplex PCR; TCRdb's version includes in-frame clones alone and lacks a portion of them. The sample has under 2,500,000 clones, 95% seen once. Sequenced input: naive CD4+ T cells sorted from blood. Subset: CD45RA+ positively selected. All receptors come from a man younger than 30 in good health.

As concerns this clone: This specimen includes other DNA sequences encoding the same CDR3. The chain has TRBV6-5 and TRBJ1-6; 9 bases agree with TRBD1. Germline V gene data show CDR1 as MNHEY and CDR2 as SVGAGI. After removal of 0 bases from V and 9 bases from J, the junction contained 3 bases not matched to a gene. This CDR3 has 15 amino acids. CDR3 coding DNA: TGTGCCAGCAGTTACTCAGGACAGGGGATTTCACCCCTCCACTTT. This translates into CASSYSGQGISPLHF.

This chain links TRBV7-9 with TRBJ2-3; 9 bases line up with TRBD2. With 7 bases clipped from V and 2 bases from J, the junction kept 4 bases outside the gene matches. CDR1 and CDR2 (germline): SEHNR, FQNEAQ (reference sequence). The CDR3 spans 14 residues. CDR3 coding DNA: TGTGCCAGCACCCGGACTAGCGCCACAGATACGCAGTATTTT. This translates into CASTRTSATDTQYF.

The rearrangement joins TRBV10-3 to TRBJ2-7, with D hard to call. V gave up 8 bases and J gave up 5 bases, with 16 bases separating them. The V gene's germline CDR1 is ENHRY and CDR2 SYGVKD. The CDR3 has 13 residues. This CDR3 is CAIQSSRTHEQYF. CDR3 bases: TGTGCCATCCAATCCTCGAGAACCCACGAGCAGTACTTC.

Details on this clone: The sample carries other DNA sequences with the same CDR3. The rearrangement joins TRBV5-1 to TRBJ1-5; unclear D gene. V was shortened by 2 bases and J by 0 bases, with 9 bases between the two germline ends. CDR3 length: 15 residues. CDR1 and CDR2 from the germline V gene are SGHRS and YFSETQ. The CDR3 is CASSLGTVSNQPQHF. The CDR3 DNA sequence: TGCGCCAGCAGCTTAGGAACTGTTAGCAATCAGCCCCAGCATTTT.

V and J are TRBV9 and TRBJ2-7; D not resolved. The CDR3 extends over 14 amino acids. V was clipped by 0 bases and J by 0 bases, with 7 bases between them. Germline V gene sequence: CDR1 SGDLS, CDR2 YYNGEE. The CDR3 spells CASSVESSSYEQYF. The CDR3 coding sequence is TGTGCCAGCAGCGTAGAATCCAGCTCCTACGAGCAGTACTTC.

This clone has only one observation. The V gene is TRBV7-2, the J gene TRBJ1-2; D ambiguous. The V end lost 2 bases, the J end lost 3 bases, and 7 bases lay between the germline ends. The CDR3 spans 13 residues. CDR1 is SGHTA and CDR2 is FQGNSA in the germline V gene. The CDR3 bases are TGTGCCAGCAGCTTAACGCGGGACTATGGCTACACCTTC. This codes for CASSLTRDYGYTF.

This clone was observed a single time. The chain couples TRBV6-1 to TRBJ1-6; 9 bases agree with TRBD1. The CDR3 extends over 17 amino acids. Germline CDR1 reads MNHNS; CDR2 reads SASEGT. V trimming: 4 bases; J trimming: 0 bases; junction bases outside the gene matches: 4. The CDR3 loop is CASSGQGVGSYNSPLHF. The DNA for the CDR3 is TGTGCCAGCAGTGGACAGGGGGTGGGCTCCTATAATTCACCCCTCCACTTT.

This clone turned up a few times. V gene TRBV16 combines with J gene TRBJ1-1, with a possible D match to TRBD1 (5 bases). CDR3 size: 12 residues. Germline CDR1 and CDR2: KGHSY and FQNENV. The V end lost 0 bases, the J end lost 8 bases, and 7 bases lay between the germline ends. The CDR3 loop is CASSQSGVEAFF. The CDR3 DNA sequence: TGTGCCAGCAGCCAATCGGGGGTCGAAGCTTTCTTT.

The chain couples TRBV5-4 to TRBJ1-3, with TRBD1 as a possible D gene (6 bases). Germline V gene data show CDR1 as SGHNT and CDR2 as YYREEE (reference sequence). V was pared by 1 base and J by 0 bases, with 14 bases between. The CDR3 spans 17 residues. This CDR3 reads CASSLYNRAHSGNTIYF. The CDR3 region has the DNA TGTGCCAGCAGCTTGTACAACAGGGCCCACTCTGGAAACACCATATATTTT.

The chain recombines TRBV5-1 with TRBJ2-2; 10 bases match TRBD1. V was pared by 6 bases and J by 4 bases, with 15 bases of the junction left unmatched. The CDR3 consists of 18 residues. The germline V gene has CDR1 SGHRS and CDR2 YFSETQ. The CDR3 loop reads CASTERFRRDRGTGELFF. The CDR3 DNA follows: TGCGCCAGCACCGAGCGTTTTCGTCGGGACAGGGGCACCGGGGAGCTGTTTTTT.